This TCR beta chain was retrieved from a study of T cell responses to AZD1222 COVID-19 vaccine. Study details: Pooling of second doses given at about 4 or about 12 weeks was done.

This CDR3 comprises 14 residues. V lost 8 bases and J lost 4; bases outside the gene matches: 7. The germline V gene has CDR1 LNHDA and CDR2 SQIVND (reference sequence). Generated by immunoSEQ multiplex PCR, the TCRdb table keeps only in-frame clones and is missing some. The sample shows 84,000 or so clones, 70% to 90% of them seen only once. Only a few counts were recorded for this clone. The sequencing used peripheral blood, collected on day 0 of AZD1222 vaccination. This receptor was identified in an adult in good health. The chain is built from TRBV19 and TRBJ2-2; 7 nucleotides match TRBD1. The CDR3 protein is CASELGQITGELFF. CDR3 coding DNA: TGTGCCAGTGAACTGGGACAGATCACCGGGGAGCTGTTTTTT.